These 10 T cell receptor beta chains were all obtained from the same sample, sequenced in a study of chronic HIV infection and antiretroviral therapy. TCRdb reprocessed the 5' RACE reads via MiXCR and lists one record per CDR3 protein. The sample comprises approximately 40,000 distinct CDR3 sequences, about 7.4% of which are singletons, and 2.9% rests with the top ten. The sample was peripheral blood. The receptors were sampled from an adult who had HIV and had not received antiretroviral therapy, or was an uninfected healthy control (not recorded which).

CDR3 protein: CSVGTGYEQYF. The CDR3 nucleotides read TGCAGCGTTGGAACGGGTTACGAGCAGTACTTC. The rearrangement uses TRBV29-1 and TRBJ2-7; no reliable D call. Trimming stripped 4 bases from V and 4 bases from J, with 8 bases between. The CDR3 loop spans 11 amino acids. Germline V gives CDR1 SQVTM, CDR2 ANQGSEA.

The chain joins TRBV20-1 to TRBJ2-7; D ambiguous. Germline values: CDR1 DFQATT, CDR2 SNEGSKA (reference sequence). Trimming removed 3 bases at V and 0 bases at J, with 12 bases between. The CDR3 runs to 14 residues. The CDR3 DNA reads TGCAGTGCTAGTTTAGTCGGCCCCTCCTACGAGCAGTACTTC. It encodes CSASLVGPSYEQYF.

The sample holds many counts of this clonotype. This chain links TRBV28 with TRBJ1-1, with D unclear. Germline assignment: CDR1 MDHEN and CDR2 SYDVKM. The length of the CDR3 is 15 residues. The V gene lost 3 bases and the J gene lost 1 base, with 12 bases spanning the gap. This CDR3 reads CASSFTLFANTEAFF. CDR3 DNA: TGTGCCAGCAGTTTTACTCTCTTTGCGAACACTGAAGCTTTCTTT. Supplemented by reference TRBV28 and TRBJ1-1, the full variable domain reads DVKVTQSSRYLVKRTGEKVFLECVQDMDHENMFWYRQDPGLGLRLIYFSYDVKMKEKGDIPEGYSVSREKKERFSLILESASTNQTSMYLCASSFTLFANTEAFFGQGTRLTVV.

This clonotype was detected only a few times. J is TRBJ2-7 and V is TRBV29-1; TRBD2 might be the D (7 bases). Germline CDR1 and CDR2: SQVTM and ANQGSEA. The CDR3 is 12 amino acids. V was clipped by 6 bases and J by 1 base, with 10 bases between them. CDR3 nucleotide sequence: TGCAGCGTCGGGGGGCAGTCCTACGAGCAGTACTTC. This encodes CSVGGQSYEQYF.

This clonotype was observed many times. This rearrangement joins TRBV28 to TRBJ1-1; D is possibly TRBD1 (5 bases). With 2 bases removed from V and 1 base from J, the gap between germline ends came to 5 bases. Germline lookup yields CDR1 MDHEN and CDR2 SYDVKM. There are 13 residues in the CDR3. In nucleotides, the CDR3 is TGTGCCAGCAGTTTAGACAGGAACACTGAAGCTTTCTTT. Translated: CASSLDRNTEAFF.

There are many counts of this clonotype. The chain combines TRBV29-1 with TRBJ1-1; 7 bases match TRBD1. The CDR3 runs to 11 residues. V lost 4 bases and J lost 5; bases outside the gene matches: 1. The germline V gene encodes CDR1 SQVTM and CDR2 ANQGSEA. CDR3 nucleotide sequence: TGCAGCGTTGGACAGGGAACTGAAGCTTTCTTT. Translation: CSVGQGTEAFF.

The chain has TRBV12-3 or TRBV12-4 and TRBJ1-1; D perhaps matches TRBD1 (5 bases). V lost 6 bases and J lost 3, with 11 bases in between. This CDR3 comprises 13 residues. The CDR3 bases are TGTGCCAGCAGCCTCAGGGAGGACACTGAAGCTTTCTTT. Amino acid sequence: CASSLREDTEAFF.

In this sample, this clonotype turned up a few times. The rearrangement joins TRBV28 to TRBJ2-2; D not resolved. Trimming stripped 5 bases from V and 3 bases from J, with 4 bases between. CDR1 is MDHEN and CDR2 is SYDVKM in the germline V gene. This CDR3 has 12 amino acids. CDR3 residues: CASSDYTGELFF. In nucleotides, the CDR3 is TGTGCCAGCAGTGATTACACCGGGGAGCTGTTTTTT.

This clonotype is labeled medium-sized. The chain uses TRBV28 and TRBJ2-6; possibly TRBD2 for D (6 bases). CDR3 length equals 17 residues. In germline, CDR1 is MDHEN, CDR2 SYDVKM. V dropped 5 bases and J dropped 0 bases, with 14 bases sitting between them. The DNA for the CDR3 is TGTGCCAGCAGTCTTCTGTCCGGGAGCTCTGGGGCCAACGTCCTGACTTTC. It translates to CASSLLSGSSGANVLTF.

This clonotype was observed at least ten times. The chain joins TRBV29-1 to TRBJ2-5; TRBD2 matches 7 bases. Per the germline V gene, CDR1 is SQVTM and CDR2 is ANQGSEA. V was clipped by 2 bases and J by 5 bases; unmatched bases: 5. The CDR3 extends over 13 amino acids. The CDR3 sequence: CSVEFGGSETQYF. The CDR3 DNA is TGCAGCGTTGAATTTGGCGGGAGCGAGACCCAGTACTTC.